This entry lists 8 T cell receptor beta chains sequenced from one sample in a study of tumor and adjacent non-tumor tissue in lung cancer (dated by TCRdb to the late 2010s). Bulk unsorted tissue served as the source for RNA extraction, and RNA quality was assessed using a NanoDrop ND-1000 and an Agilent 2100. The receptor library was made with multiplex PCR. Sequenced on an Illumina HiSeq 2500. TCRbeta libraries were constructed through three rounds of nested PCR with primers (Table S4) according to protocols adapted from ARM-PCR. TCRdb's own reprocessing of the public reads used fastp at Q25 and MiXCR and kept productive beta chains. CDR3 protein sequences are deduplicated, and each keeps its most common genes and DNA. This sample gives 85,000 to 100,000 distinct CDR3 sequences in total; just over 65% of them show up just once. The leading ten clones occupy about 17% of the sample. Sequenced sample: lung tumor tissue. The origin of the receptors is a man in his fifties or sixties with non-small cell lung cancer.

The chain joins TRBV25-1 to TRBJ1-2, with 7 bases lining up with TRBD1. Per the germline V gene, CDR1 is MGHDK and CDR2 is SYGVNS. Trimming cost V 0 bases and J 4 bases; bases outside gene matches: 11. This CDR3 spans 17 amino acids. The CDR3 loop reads CASSEYVGTVPFYGYTF. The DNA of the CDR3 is TGTGCCAGCAGTGAATACGTAGGGACAGTCCCCTTCTATGGCTACACCTTC.

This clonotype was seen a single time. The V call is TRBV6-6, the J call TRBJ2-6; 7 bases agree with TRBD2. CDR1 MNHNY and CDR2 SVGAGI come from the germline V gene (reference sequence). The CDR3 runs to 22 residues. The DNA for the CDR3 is TGTGCTATCAGTTACTCGGGAGGTACTAGCGTAGATCAAGGCTCTGGGGCCAACGTCCTGACTTTC. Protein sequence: CAISYSGGTSVDQGSGANVLTF.

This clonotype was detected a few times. This chain's CDR3 is CATSRETGTVPFF. In DNA, the CDR3 is TGTGCCACCAGCAGAGAAACCGGGACAGTACCCTTCTTC. This chain links TRBV15 with TRBJ2-1; 7 nucleotides line up with TRBD1. The CDR3 covers 13 residues. J was trimmed by 16 bases and V by 0 bases; bases with no gene match: 9. Germline V gene lookup returns CDR1 LNHNV and CDR2 YYDKDF (reference sequence).

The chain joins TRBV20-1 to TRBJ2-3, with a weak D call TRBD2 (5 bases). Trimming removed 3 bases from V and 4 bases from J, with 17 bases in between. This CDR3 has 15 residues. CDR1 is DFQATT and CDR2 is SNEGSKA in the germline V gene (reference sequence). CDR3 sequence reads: CSASAPETNSDTQYF. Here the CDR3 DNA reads TGCAGTGCTAGTGCCCCTGAGACTAACTCAGATACGCAGTATTTT.

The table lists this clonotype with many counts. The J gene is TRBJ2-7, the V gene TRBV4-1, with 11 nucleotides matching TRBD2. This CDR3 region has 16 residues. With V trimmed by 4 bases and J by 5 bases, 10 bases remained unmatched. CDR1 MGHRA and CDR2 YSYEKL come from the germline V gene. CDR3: CASSRTLAGEGDEQYF. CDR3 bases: TGCGCCAGCAGCCGGACACTAGCGGGAGAGGGGGACGAGCAGTACTTC.

The CDR3 DNA is TGTGCCAGCAGTTGGTACTCTGGAAACACCATATATTTT. The encoded protein is CASSWYSGNTIYF. The rearrangement uses TRBV6-5 and TRBJ1-3; D not certain. The V gene's germline CDR1 is MNHEY and CDR2 SVGAGI. The CDR3 extends over 13 amino acids. The V end was cut by 4 bases, the J end by 0 bases, with 4 bases between.

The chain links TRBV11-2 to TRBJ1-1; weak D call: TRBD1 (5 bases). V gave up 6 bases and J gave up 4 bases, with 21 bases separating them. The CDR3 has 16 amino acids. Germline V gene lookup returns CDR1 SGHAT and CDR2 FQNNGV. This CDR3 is CASRRGGVGSSTEAFF. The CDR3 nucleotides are TGTGCCAGCAGAAGAGGAGGGGTTGGATCGAGCACTGAAGCTTTCTTT.

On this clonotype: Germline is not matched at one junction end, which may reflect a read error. The CDR3 region has the DNA TGTGCCAACAGCCGTGGAACGCCGAGCTCCTATAACTCACCCCTCCACTTT. Translating it yields CANSRGTPSSYNSPLHF. This chain connects TRBV27 to TRBJ1-6; D gene unclear. CDR3 length equals 17 residues. Germline V gives CDR1 MNHEY, CDR2 SMNVEV (reference sequence).